This TCR beta chain appears in the sequencing data of a study of blood T cell repertoires in COVID-19 (TCRdb year 2020). With regard to the full study: Samples covering the acute and convalescent phases of COVID-19 were provided by collaborators in the United States, Italy and Spain. Deeply sampled blood TCRbeta repertoires from subjects exposed to, actively infected with, or recovered from COVID-19 were included in the dataset. The sample metadata nearly always contained a de-identified subject ID, COVID-19 status, age in years and sex. The samples were drawn from the first 160 participants of the ongoing ImmuneRACE study and from roughly 1,300 subjects provided by 6 global collaborators. Where HLA class I and class II types were available, the types were taken from metadata supplied by the sample provider, not from assay-based typing. The material from the prospective study consisted of cDNA or gDNA derived from T cells, B-cell-depleted T cells, or PBMCs. The repertoires were released in a freely available public database intended as a resource for research on the immune response to SARS-CoV-2. Findings and caveats that apply to the study as a whole: Clinical and demographic metadata were provided uncurated, with the amount varying by source and participant.

Spanning cysteine to phenylalanine, the CDR3 consists of 15 amino acids. Only the CDR3 region is kept as DNA, spanning 45 bases read in frame from base 1. Germline trimming amounts to 4 bases on V and 0 bases on J, with 5 as the count of junction bases outside the gene matches. Taken from the germline V gene (reference sequence), the CDR1 and CDR2 loops are SGHNT and YYREEE. TCRbeta CDR3 regions were amplified from genomic DNA using the immunoSEQ Assay, a bias-controlled multiplex PCR. As for how the authors treated the data: Within the assay, amplification of reference gene primers was used to estimate how many nucleated cells each sample contained. Sequence reads were collapsed and filtered to measure the absolute abundance of every unique TCRbeta CDR3 rearrangement. For each sample, productive Simpson clonality was calculated as the square root of Simpson's diversity index across productive rearrangements. The clones in this table, taken by TCRdb from immuneACCESS, are in-frame only. Not every clone is retained; where verified, under half of the shortfall comes from an unresolved V gene, and the cause of the rest is unknown. Clone size and the V and J calls come from that table; the DNA yielded D and trimming. The sample includes about 170,000 clones, with 84% observed a single time. Approximately 2.6% of the sample lies in the top ten.

In regard to this clone: Its binding antigen is unknown. No base qualities exist here, and no much larger clone lies one base off it.

One collaborating source in Seattle enrolled patients during active infection and followed them longitudinally through the course of disease. Each collaborating institution followed its own protocols to collect whole blood in K2EDTA tubes. Collaborator samples were shipped for TCRbeta analysis as frozen whole blood, isolated PBMCs, or DNA extracted from either sample type. Recombination connected TRBV5-4 to TRBJ2-5, with 8 bases aligning to TRBD1. The sequenced sample consisted of peripheral blood. This TCR came from a woman of 80 years or more with COVID-19, enrolled during active disease. The nucleotide sequence reads TGTGCCAGCAGCGAGGGACAGGTTCACCAAGAGACCCAGTACTTC. It translates as CASSEGQVHQETQYF.